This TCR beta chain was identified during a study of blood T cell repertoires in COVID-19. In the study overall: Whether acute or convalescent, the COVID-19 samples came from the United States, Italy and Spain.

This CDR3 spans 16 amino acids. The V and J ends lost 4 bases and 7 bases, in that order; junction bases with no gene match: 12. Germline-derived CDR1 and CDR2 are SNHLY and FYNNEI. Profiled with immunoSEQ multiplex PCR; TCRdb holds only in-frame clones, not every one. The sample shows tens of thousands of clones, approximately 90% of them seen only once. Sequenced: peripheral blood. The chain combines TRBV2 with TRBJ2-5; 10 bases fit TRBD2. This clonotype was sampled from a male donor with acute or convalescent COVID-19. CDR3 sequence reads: CASSGTGLALSGTQYF. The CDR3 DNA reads TGTGCCAGCAGTGGAACGGGACTAGCGTTATCTGGGACCCAGTACTTC.